The source of this T cell receptor (beta chain) is a study of T cell responses to AZD1222 COVID-19 vaccine. Findings and caveats of the study: Among AZD1222 vaccinees, only six or seven were seropositive at baseline. Regions 160-218 and 743-854 dominated among vaccine-associated CD4 TCRs spanning spike. Clonal diversity was possibly underestimated; the donors were predominantly white British and more often female.

With V trimmed by 5 bases and J by 9 bases, 7 bases remained unmatched. The CDR3 contains 13 residues. TCRdb's copy holds only in-frame clones and misses some; the assay was immunoSEQ multiplex PCR. The table shows under 200,000 clones, with around 90% occurring only once. With respect to this clone: As yet, its antigen is unknown.

Sequenced material: peripheral blood, taken 28 days after the second dose of the MenACWY control vaccine. This receptor was taken from an adult who received the MenACWY meningococcal vaccine as a control. The chain combines TRBV12-3 or TRBV12-4 with TRBJ1-5; 7 bases align to TRBD1. The CDR3 coding sequence is TGTGCCAGCAGTCCAGGGGGTCCGGTGCCCCAGCATTTT. Protein: CASSPGGPVPQHF.